This record looks at one T cell receptor beta chain sequence and its context. Its cognate antigen has yet to be identified. Base qualities are missing; no much larger clone stands one base away. This sample includes further DNA sequences coding for the same CDR3. These data are taken from a study of shared clonotypes between healthy human individuals (dated by TCRdb to the early 2020s). For the wider study: Three men and a couple of women, aged 18 to 49 years, made up the cohort. Blood TCR repertoires of about five healthy adults were deeply sequenced to estimate repertoire size and the extent of clonotype sharing between individuals. Per donor, leukapheresis produced somewhere between about 0.9 and 9.5 billion PBMCs. Different laboratories and diverse techniques were used to prepare libraries and sequence TCR repertoires, to increase sequencing depth and limit assay-specific biases. For each donor, CD4 naive and CD4 memory were each given three plates, CD8 naive was given two plates, and CD8 memory was given one plate. General conclusions and limits of the study: Only blood was sampled, and tissue TCR repertoires likely differ from those in blood. Across a few donors, 5% to 6% of naive CD4, approximately 4% of naive CD8, 2.3% of memory CD4, and about 0.44% of memory CD8 clonotypes were shared. Pairwise subsampling led to the expectation that sequencing depth would affect the degree of clonotype sharing among donors. Larger estimated clonotype richness was generally found for naive subsets than for memory subsets. Compared with non-shared clonotypes, the clonotypes found in all four sorted-subset donors had higher generation probabilities. Incomplete sequencing was indicated by rarefaction of sorted-subset datasets, despite the large sequencing depth. Because the study included only a small number of donors, the genetic and exposure-history diversity represented was limited.

Healthy HIV-negative adults with no recently reported acute infections or vaccinations were included as donors. Every donor was a Caucasian adult living in Nashville, Tennessee, USA. Magnetic negative selection was used to enrich CD4+ T cells, after which naive cells were positively selected on CD45RA and the negative fraction became the memory subset. Blood was obtained by leukapheresis, after which PBMCs were separated by Ficoll-Histopaque density gradient centrifugation and cryopreserved in liquid nitrogen vapor phase. Purity and quantity of every magnetically sorted T cell population were checked by analytical flow cytometry. From each sorted fraction, genomic DNA was isolated and quantified by UV absorbance on a Nanodrop 2000c. Using the deep immunoSEQ assay, TCR CDR3 regions were amplified from genomic DNA by multiplex PCR. Extracted genomic DNA from each cell subset was spread evenly across all wells of several immunoSEQ 96-well plates, with each plate serving as a replicate. Each replicate PCR for sorted subsets received about 0.2 ug genomic DNA, equal to tens of thousands of T cell genomes. The purified libraries were quantified using a Qubit 3.0 fluorometer, sized with a Bioanalyzer 2100, and then quantified again using the KAPA Library Quantification kit. Each immunoSEQ 96-well plate was sequenced on its own single-read 150-cycle Illumina NextSeq 550 flow cell. In the original analysis: Because only junctional sequences without quality scores were contained in the immunoSEQ output, filtering matching that applied to full-length reads could not be performed. Sequences were annotated with PyIR, a Python wrapper for IgBLAST v1.9, and V/J genes and CDR3 were assigned using IMGT germline references. Reads were removed for weak V/J assignments (E-value above 1e-6), missing CDR3, stop codons, out-of-frame junctions, or ambiguous translated residues. A V3J clonotype was defined by an identical inferred V gene, J gene, and CDR3 amino acid sequence. Percentage overlap between repertoires was computed as shared unique clonotypes divided by the size of the smaller repertoire. RTK rarefaction, the Chao1 estimator, and Recon v2.1 estimates of unobserved clonotypes were used to assess repertoire richness. For all TCRbeta clonotypes obtained by the gDNA method from several donors, generation probabilities were computed with OLGA. The source is immuneACCESS, and TCRdb retained only in-frame sequences with V and J called. Part of the clones is not carried over; for the studies checked, unresolved V genes explain less than half of this, and the remainder is unexplained. V, J and clone size reflect that table, while D and trimming were determined from the DNA. Counted in this sample were about 2,500,000 clones; 90% to 95% of them appeared once. In total, the top ten clones hold roughly 0.13% of the sample.

Sequenced sample: naive CD4+ T cells sorted from blood. Explained via the paper, the cell subset or site label denotes: CD45RA+ positively selected. This TCR was sampled from a man aged 18 to 30 in good health.

The DNA sequence follows: TGTGCCAGCAGTGAAGGGCAGGGCTCCAATCAGCCCCAGCATTTT. Its translation reads: CASSEGQGSNQPQHF. In this chain, TRBV2 is recombined with TRBJ1-5; D gene: possibly TRBD1, on 5 matching bases. The cysteine opens and the phenylalanine closes a CDR3 of 15 amino acids. CDR3 DNA only is kept here, 45 bases in frame from base 1. V and J lose 1 base and 3 bases, and a span of 10 bases separates them. As encoded in the germline V gene, CDR1 is SNHLY while CDR2 is FYNNEI.